These T cell receptor beta chains were read from a single sample in a study of CD8 T cells in ankylosing spondylitis. TCRdb passed the 5' RACE reads through MiXCR, listing each CDR3 protein once. The sample records 200,000 to 300,000 distinct CDR3 sequences, 24% being singletons. Material: blood, either unsorted or a sorted T cell fraction (not recorded which). These receptors came from a male donor with ankylosing spondylitis or in good health (not recorded which). Each CDR3 is given with its conserved first and last residue. A D gene is named only where the DNA matches it firmly. The size entry is marked missing in some rows and otherwise reads once, few, many or a size class.

size	V	D	J	DNA	CDR3
many	TRBV7-8	TRBD1	TRBJ1-2	TGTGCCAGCAGCTTACCGGGACAGTTCTATGGCTACACCTTC	CASSLPGQFYGYTF
NA	TRBV6-1	NA	TRBJ2-7	TGTGCCAGCAGTCCTTCCCTGACGGTCTCCTACGAGCAGTACTTC	CASSPSLTVSYEQYF
many	TRBV25-1	NA	TRBJ2-1	TGTGCCAGCAGTGACGCGACAGCCCGAAGCTCCTACAATGAGCAGTTCTTC	CASSDATARSSYNEQFF
few	TRBV6-1	TRBD1	TRBJ2-1	TGTGCCAGCAGTCGGACCACAGGGGTCACCTACAATGAGCAGTTCTTC	CASSRTTGVTYNEQFF
NA	TRBV24-1	NA	TRBJ2-5	TGTGCCACCAGTGAGCTAACGTTTCGGGGGACCGAGACCCAGTACTTC	CATSELTFRGTETQYF
many	TRBV20-1	NA	TRBJ2-3	TGCAGTGCCAAGGGCCCCCACACAGATACGCAGTATTTT	CSAKGPHTDTQYF
once	TRBV28	NA	TRBJ2-1	TGTGCCAGCAGTTTATTATCGCAGGACCCCTCCTACAATGAGCAGTTCTTC	CASSLLSQDPSYNEQFF
many	TRBV20-1	NA	TRBJ2-7	TGCAGTGCTACAAGAAATACCGCCTACGAGCAGTACTTC	CSATRNTAYEQYF
few	TRBV20-1	NA	TRBJ1-1	TGCAGTGCTCACCGGGACTCTAACACTGAAGCTTTCTTT	CSAHRDSNTEAFF
NA	TRBV18	TRBD1	TRBJ1-6	TGTGCCAGCTCACCCCAGGGGGGGGATTCACCCCTCCACTTT	CASSPQGGDSPLHF
many	TRBV27	TRBD2	TRBJ2-2	TGTGCCAGCAGTTTCCCAGCGGGGGGAGGCACCGGGGAGCTGTTTTTT	CASSFPAGGGTGELFF
many	TRBV6-1	NA	TRBJ2-5	TGTGCCAGCAGTCAGGACGGCCTCGGGGAGACCCAGTACTTC	CASSQDGLGETQYF
many	TRBV4-1	TRBD2	TRBJ2-3	TGCGCCAGCAGCCAAAAGCGGGGGGGCTCAGATACGCAGTATTTT	CASSQKRGGSDTQYF
few	TRBV23-1	NA	TRBJ2-1	TGCGCCAGCACCCAACAGGGATTGGGTTCCTACAATGAGCAGTTCTTC	CASTQQGLGSYNEQFF
NA	TRBV20-1	NA	TRBJ2-2	TGCAGTGCTAGAGAATTAGGGCTGGGCACCGGGGAGCTGTTTTTT	CSARELGLGTGELFF
NA	TRBV12-3/TRBV12-4	NA	TRBJ2-1	TGTGCCAGCAGTTTAGCAGAAGGGTGGGATGAGCAGTTCTTC	CASSLAEGWDEQFF
few	TRBV7-6	TRBD1	TRBJ2-3	TGTGCCAGCAGCTTAGTTGGAGGGACTCCAGGGGGCCTAACAGATACGCAGTATTTT	CASSLVGGTPGGLTDTQYF
many	TRBV5-1	TRBD1	TRBJ2-1	TGCGCCAGCAGCTTGAGGACAGGGGGCTCCATCTACAATGAGCAGTTCTTC	CASSLRTGGSIYNEQFF
NA	TRBV12-3/TRBV12-4	NA	TRBJ2-7	TGTGCCAGCAGTTTAGGAGACTACCCGACGTGGGAGCAGTACTTC	CASSLGDYPTWEQYF
many	TRBV29-1	NA	TRBJ1-2	TGCAGCGTTGAATCCGGACAGAACTATGGCTACACCTTC	CSVESGQNYGYTF
once	TRBV10-3	NA	TRBJ2-5	TGTGCCATCAGTGGGGCACACCAAGAGACCCAGTACTTC	CAISGAHQETQYF
NA	TRBV20-1	TRBD1	TRBJ2-1	TGCAGTGCTAGAGAGGGGACAGGGACCTACAATGAGCAGTTCTTC	CSAREGTGTYNEQFF
NA	TRBV29-1	NA	TRBJ2-3	TGCAGCGTTGATCCAGGCAGGGGTCGAAAGGCAGATACGCAGTATTTT	CSVDPGRGRKADTQYF
NA	TRBV7-2	NA	TRBJ2-1	TGTGCCAGCAGCTTGGAGTGGGAGGTCTACAATGAGCAGTTCTTC	CASSLEWEVYNEQFF
many	TRBV2	TRBD1	TRBJ2-3	TGTGCCAGCAGGGGCCAGGGGGCGACAGATACGCAGTATTTT	CASRGQGATDTQYF
NA	TRBV3-1	NA	TRBJ2-6	TGTGCCAGCAGACCCGGCTCTGGGGCCAACGTCCTGACTTTC	CASRPGSGANVLTF
NA	TRBV2	NA	TRBJ2-5	TGTGCCAGCAGTGAAGGGCCGAGGGCGTCCGAGACCCAGTACTTC	CASSEGPRASETQYF
many	TRBV10-3	TRBD1	TRBJ2-3	TGTGCCATCACCCGACAGGGGGCGGATACGCAGTATTTT	CAITRQGADTQYF
NA	TRBV13	NA	TRBJ2-7	TGTGCCAGCAGCGACGGGCTTAGGCGCGCCTACGAGCAGTACTTC	CASSDGLRRAYEQYF
NA	TRBV20-1	NA	TRBJ2-5	TGCAGTGCTAGCGCCCCTTCCATTCGCTGGGGACATCAACAAGAGACCCAGTACTTC	CSASAPSIRWGHQQETQYF
NA	TRBV20-1	TRBD1	TRBJ1-2	TGCAGTGCTAGCACAGGGGAGCGGGGCTACACCTTC	CSASTGERGYTF
many	TRBV6-1	NA	TRBJ2-7	TGTGCCAGCAGGCTGCTTACAGGGTTAAGCTACGAGCAGTACTTC	CASRLLTGLSYEQYF
NA	TRBV29-1	TRBD2	TRBJ2-1	TGCAGCGTTGTTCCTAGCGGGGGGACGAAATACAATGAGCAGTTCTTC	CSVVPSGGTKYNEQFF
few	TRBV20-1	TRBD1	TRBJ1-2	TGCAGATCCTGGGGGACAGGGGATCATGGCTACACCTTC	CRSWGTGDHGYTF
few	TRBV28	TRBD1	TRBJ2-3	TGTGCCAGCAGTCCCCGGGACAGGAGCACAGATACGCAGTATTTT	CASSPRDRSTDTQYF
NA	TRBV11-3	NA	TRBJ2-1	TGTGCCAGCAGCTTGGGGGGGCAGGGTGAGCAGTTCTTC	CASSLGGQGEQFF
NA	TRBV6-2/TRBV6-3	TRBD1	TRBJ2-3	TGTGCCAGCAGTAGTGGGACAGGGACGATCTCGTATACGCAGTATTTT	CASSSGTGTISYTQYF
NA	TRBV10-3	NA	TRBJ2-3	TGTGCCATCAGTGGACCTCCGGGCGGCACAGATACGCAGTATTTT	CAISGPPGGTDTQYF
many	TRBV18	TRBD1	TRBJ2-7	TGTGCCAGCTCACCACTCCGAGCCGGACAGGGGGCTCACGAGCAGTACTTC	CASSPLRAGQGAHEQYF
NA	TRBV27	NA	TRBJ2-7	TGTGCCAGCAGTCGCCGACAGGACTCCTACGAGCAGTACTTC	CASSRRQDSYEQYF
once	TRBV25-1	NA	TRBJ2-7	TGTGCCAGCAGTGAAAGGGGGGTTACCTCAGAGCAGTACTTC	CASSERGVTSEQYF
NA	TRBV20-1	NA	TRBJ2-7	TGCAGTGCTTCCCGCAGGGCCCCCTACGAGCAGTACTTC	CSASRRAPYEQYF
many	TRBV6-5	TRBD2	TRBJ2-5	TGTGCCAGCAGTTCCCTAGCGGGGGCCGGGGAGACCCAGTACTTC	CASSSLAGAGETQYF
NA	TRBV10-3	TRBD1	TRBJ2-7	TGTGCCATCAGTGAGACGGGACAGACCGGCGAGCAGTACTTC	CAISETGQTGEQYF
NA	TRBV20-1	NA	TRBJ2-7	TGCAGTGCTAGAGGCTCCGGGGGTAAGACCTACGAGCAGTACTTC	CSARGSGGKTYEQYF